This TCR beta chain is from a study of T cell responses to AZD1222 COVID-19 vaccine (dated by TCRdb to the early 2020s). Notes on the research overall: A total of around 240 trial participants underwent TCR sequencing, of whom about 210 had received two doses of AZD1222 and roughly 26 had received two doses of the MenACWY control vaccine. Trial participants were enrolled by age into 18-55, 56-69 and 70-plus year subgroups, with around 140, 26 and 57 TCR-sequenced participants respectively. The study at large found these results: Because no samples from the day 14 peak response were available, repertoires could be characterized only after the peak T cell response. The vaccine-associated CD4 TCRs covered the entire spike protein, and the dominant responses fell in regions 160-218 and 743-854. Conclusions about previously exposed vaccinees are limited, since just 5 to 7 AZD1222 recipients were seropositive for SARS-CoV-2 at baseline. Reportedly, close to half of the unique spike-specific TCRs recognized epitopes lying outside the regions that are mutated in the B.1.351 and B.1.1.7 variants. In the small 56-69-year group, the increase in depth fell short of significance, most likely because of low power. Participants were mostly white British and included more females than males, and it was suggested by the authors that clonal diversity may have been underestimated. After two AZD1222 doses, spike-specific TCR breadth and depth were significantly higher than at day 0 and than in MenACWY recipients.

The CDR3 regions of human TCRbeta chains were analyzed by immunosequencing. The study's processing was this. Repertoire TCRs were matched against a reference library of SARS-CoV-2-specific TCRs generated with the MIRA antigen-specificity platform. Breadth was defined as the fraction of unique TCRs that were SARS-CoV-2-associated, and depth was defined as the fraction of total T cells that were SARS-CoV-2-associated. Each spike-specific TCR was assigned to its reactive spike region and to a CD4 or CD8 class using the MIRA data. Log10-transformed breadth and depth values were compared by one-way ANOVA with Sidak's multiple comparisons tests. Here the immuneACCESS table is served through TCRdb, limited to in-frame sequences with V and J called. Missing clones are a known gap in these copies; in checked studies unresolved V genes cover under half, and the rest lacks a known reason. The V and J calls and clone size were taken over from that table, and D and trimming were inferred from the DNA. This sample lists approximately 130,000 clones; roughly 87% were detected once. The top ten constitute 9.5% of the sample.

Comment on this clone: Its specific antigen is unknown. No base quality values were provided; no much bigger clone lies one nucleotide off.

The germline V gene (reference sequence) gives CDR1 as WNHNN and CDR2 as SYGVQD. The CDR3 runs 12 amino acids, cysteine and phenylalanine included. Of the read, only the CDR3 DNA is kept; its 36 bases are in frame from base 1. V loses 0 bases of germline sequence and J loses 6 bases, and the interval between the two ends is 4 bases. Sample time point, as interpreted from the label and publication: about 28 days (+/-7) after the second vaccine dose. AZD1222 recipients with second doses at about 4 weeks or about 12 weeks were pooled, because spike-specific TCR depth and breadth did not differ between schedules. Samples from vaccinated people were obtained from the UK trials COV001 and COV002, which included a single-blind randomized controlled phase 2/3 trial of AZD1222 (ChAdOx1 nCoV-19) in healthy adults. For TCRbeta chain sequencing, PBMC samples were collected from trial participants at day 0 and at day 28 after the second dose.

In this chain, TRBV10-1 is recombined with TRBJ2-3; the D gene identity is not certain. This receptor was identified in an adult who received the AZD1222 COVID-19 vaccine. The material sequenced was peripheral blood, taken 28 days after the second AZD1222 dose. The CDR3 protein sequence reads: CASSESRDTQYF. The DNA sequence follows: TGCGCCAGCAGTGAGTCGAGGGATACGCAGTATTTT.